What follows are 30 T cell receptor beta chains derived from one specimen sequenced in a study of PD-L1 blockade in urothelial cancer. This table comes from immunoSEQ multiplex PCR, and its TCRdb copy is limited to in-frame clones, with some not included. The sample carries 45,000 or so clones, about 91% recorded once. The input for sequencing was PBMCs, taken around atezolizumab (anti-PD-L1) treatment. All receptors come from an elderly man with urothelial cancer.

The chain recombines TRBV5-1 with TRBJ2-7; TRBD1 aligns across 8 bases. The CDR3 has 15 amino acids. The V gene's germline CDR1 is SGHRS and CDR2 YFSETQ. Unmatched junction bases numbered 8, after V lost 4 bases and J lost 2 bases. Here the CDR3 reads CASSTGTGGPYEQYF. The CDR3 nucleotides read TGCGCCAGCAGCACGGGGACAGGTGGTCCCTACGAGCAGTACTTC.

This chain uses TRBV27 with TRBJ2-1; 7 bases are shared with TRBD1. The V gene end was trimmed by 5 bases and the J gene end by 6 bases; junction bases not matched to a gene: 10. The CDR3 is 15 residues long. Germline CDR1 is MNHEY and CDR2 is SMNVEV (reference sequence). CDR3 protein: CASSRGPKTANEQFF. The CDR3 nucleotides read TGTGCCAGCAGTAGGGGGCCCAAGACTGCCAATGAGCAGTTCTTC.

J is TRBJ2-5 and V is TRBV5-1, with 8 bases matching TRBD1. With 4 bases clipped from V and 2 bases from J, the junction kept 7 bases outside the gene matches. The length of the CDR3 is 15 residues. The germline V gene encodes CDR1 SGHRS and CDR2 YFSETQ. The CDR3 protein is CASSELGTGQETQYF. The CDR3 DNA follows: TGCGCCAGCAGCGAACTTGGGACAGGACAAGAGACCCAGTACTTC.

This clone has just one count. The CDR3 DNA reads TGTGCCAGCAGGAGGACTAGCGGCCACAATGAGCAGTTCTTC. Translated, it gives CASRRTSGHNEQFF. This chain links TRBV6-5 with TRBJ2-1; 10 bases match TRBD2. The germline V gene encodes CDR1 MNHEY and CDR2 SVGAGI. V dropped 6 bases and J dropped 5; count of bases not matched to a gene: 4. This CDR3 comprises 14 residues.

A single count supports this clone. V gene TRBV7-2 combines with J gene TRBJ1-1; D is unresolved. V was pared by 4 bases and J by 6 bases, with 12 bases between. The CDR3 loop spans 13 amino acids. Per germline, CDR1 SGHTA and CDR2 FQGNSA. The chain's CDR3 is CASSYVISAEAFF. As DNA, the CDR3 is TGTGCCAGCAGCTACGTTATTAGTGCTGAAGCTTTCTTT. Drawing the rest from reference TRBV7-2 and TRBJ1-1, the complete variable domain is GAGVSQSPSNKVTEKGKDVELRCDPISGHTALYWYRQSLGQGLEFLIYFQGNSAPDKSGLPSDRFSAERTGGSVSTLTIQRTQQEDSAVYLCASSYVISAEAFFGQGTRLTVV.

This clone has a single count. The rearrangement links TRBV20-1 to TRBJ2-7, with D perhaps matching TRBD2 (6 bases). This CDR3 comprises 11 residues. Germline V gene lookup returns CDR1 DFQATT and CDR2 SNEGSKA (reference sequence). CDR3 in DNA: TGCAGCCCATCCGACGGGAGCGAGCAGTACTTC. This encodes CSPSDGSEQYF.

V gene TRBV10-3 combines with J gene TRBJ2-1; TRBD2 matches at 8 bases. V lost 3 bases and J lost 0; bases outside the gene matches: 4. The germline V gene has CDR1 ENHRY and CDR2 SYGVKD. The length of the CDR3 is 16 residues. The CDR3 here is CAISDTSGSSYNEQFF. The CDR3 region has the DNA TGTGCCATCAGTGATACTAGCGGAAGCTCCTACAATGAGCAGTTCTTC.

The J gene is TRBJ1-5, the V gene TRBV2; tentative D call: TRBD1 (5 bases). Germline V gene data show CDR1 as SNHLY and CDR2 as FYNNEI. The V end lost 8 bases, the J end lost 2 bases, and 13 bases lay between the germline ends. CDR3 length: 14 residues. The CDR3 nucleotides are TGTGCCAGCTGCGGTGGGGGGGGCAATCAGCCCCAGCATTTT. It translates to CASCGGGGNQPQHF.

The rearrangement uses TRBV12-5 and TRBJ2-1; 13 bases match TRBD2. Germline CDR1 LGHNT, CDR2 FRNRAP. The V segment lost 4 bases and the J segment 2 bases; nucleotides outside the gene matches: 2. CDR3 size: 16 residues. CDR3 nucleotides: TGTGCTAGTGGTTCCGGGACTAGCGGGACCTACAATGAGCAGTTCTTC. Translated: CASGSGTSGTYNEQFF. The variable domain in full, with the rest retrieved from reference TRBV12-5 and TRBJ2-1, is DARVTQTPRHKVTEMGQEVTMRCQPILGHNTVFWYRQTMMQGLELLAYFRNRAPLDDSGMPKDRFSAEMPDATLATLKIQPSEPRDSAVYFCASGSGTSGTYNEQFFGPGTRLTVL.

CDR3 region: CASSSRGGQGLFDNEQFF. CDR3 bases: TGTGCCAGCAGCTCTCGTGGGGGACAGGGCTTATTCGACAATGAGCAGTTCTTC. The chain recombines TRBV7-2 with TRBJ2-1, with 9 bases fitting TRBD1. Per germline, CDR1 SGHTA and CDR2 FQGNSA. Trimming took 4 bases from V and 5 from J; bases not matched to a gene: 15. This CDR3 comprises 18 residues.

The chain links TRBV6-5 to TRBJ2-7; TRBD1 might be the D (6 bases). V shed 4 bases and J shed 3 bases, with 7 bases lying between them. The CDR3 is made up of 12 amino acids. Germline CDR1 is MNHEY and CDR2 is SVGAGI. The CDR3 DNA is TGTGCCAGCAGTTTACAGGGCTACGAGCAGTACTTC. Translating gives CASSLQGYEQYF.

DNA of the CDR3: TGTGCCAGTGGGGTGGGAGGGAGGGTTGAAGACAATGAGCAGTTCTTC. Protein product: CASGVGGRVEDNEQFF. The rearrangement links TRBV19 to TRBJ2-1; 7 bases agree with TRBD2. The CDR3 covers 16 residues. J lost 5 bases, V lost 8 bases, and 15 bases had no gene match. The germline V gene has CDR1 LNHDA and CDR2 SQIVND (reference sequence).

The chain carries TRBV5-4 and TRBJ2-3, with TRBD2 matching 8 bases. V lost 2 bases and J lost 5; bases outside the gene matches: 1. Germline V gene data show CDR1 as SGHNT and CDR2 as YYREEE (reference sequence). The CDR3 length is 13 residues. DNA of the CDR3: TGTGCCAGCAGCTTAGCGGGGGAAGATACGCAGTATTTT. It codes for CASSLAGEDTQYF.

The V gene is TRBV7-2, the J gene TRBJ2-5, with D perhaps TRBD2 (6 bases). The V end lost 10 bases, the J end lost 5 bases, and 20 bases lay between the germline ends. Germline values: CDR1 SGHTA, CDR2 FQGNSA. The CDR3 contains 14 residues. The CDR3 nucleotides read TGTGCCACCCATTCGGAGGGCGGCCGGGAGACCCAGTACTTC. Protein: CATHSEGGRETQYF.

The table lists this clone with a few counts. J is TRBJ2-7 and V is TRBV28, with 10 bases fitting TRBD1. Germline CDR1 MDHEN, CDR2 SYDVKM. Germline trimming cut 3 bases from V and 5 bases from J; bases unmatched to any gene: 19. CDR3 length: 19 amino acids. The CDR3 reads CASSFPETGGYPLRDEQYF. CDR3 in DNA: TGTGCCAGCAGTTTCCCAGAGACAGGGGGCTATCCTCTTAGGGACGAGCAGTACTTC.

The genes are TRBV2 and TRBJ2-7; 7 positions match TRBD1. Per the germline V gene, CDR1 is SNHLY and CDR2 is FYNNEI. The CDR3 is 12 residues long. The CDR3 loop reads CAGMGQFYEQYF. CDR3 nucleotide sequence: TGTGCTGGAATGGGACAGTTCTACGAGCAGTACTTC.

The chain links TRBV6-1 to TRBJ1-2; D remains ambiguous. Germline values: CDR1 MNHNS, CDR2 SASEGT. Trimming pared 3 bases from V and 1 base from J, leaving 3 bases between. The CDR3 is 12 amino acids. The DNA for the CDR3 is TGTGCCAGCAGTGACCGTAACTATGGCTACACCTTC. Its protein product is CASSDRNYGYTF.

The V and J genes are TRBV5-8 and TRBJ2-1, with a possible D match to TRBD1 (6 bases). The germline CDR1 and CDR2 sequences are SGHTS and YDEGEE. The ends were cut back, 4 bases at V and 3 bases at J, with 14 bases in the middle. The CDR3 is 15 residues long. The DNA of the CDR3 is TGTGCCAGCAGCCACGGGACATCCGTCTACAATGAGCAGTTCTTC. Translation: CASSHGTSVYNEQFF.

A single count supports this clone. The CDR3 sequence is CASMASGVAGELFF. In DNA form, the CDR3 reads TGTGCCAGCATGGCTAGCGGTGTGGCCGGGGAGCTGTTTTTT. J is TRBJ2-2 and V is TRBV6-6, with 7 nucleotides matching TRBD2. Germline V gives CDR1 MNHNY, CDR2 SVGAGI (reference sequence). CDR3 length: 14 residues. The V and J ends lost 7 bases and 6 bases, in that order; junction bases with no gene match: 8.

This chain links TRBV5-1 with TRBJ1-2; perhaps TRBD1 as D (6 bases). The germline V and J ends were trimmed by 2 bases and 5 bases, with 16 bases remaining between them. Germline CDR1 is SGHRS and CDR2 is YFSETQ. The CDR3 contains 15 residues. CDR3 nucleotides: TGCGCCAGCAGCTTACAGGGACGGGGGGAATATGGCTACACCTTC. It yields the protein CASSLQGRGEYGYTF.

This chain connects TRBV2 to TRBJ2-2; 7 nucleotides line up with TRBD2. Germline trimming cut 6 bases from V and 4 bases from J; bases unmatched to any gene: 5. CDR3 length: 14 residues. Germline V gene sequence: CDR1 SNHLY, CDR2 FYNNEI. In nucleotides, the CDR3 is TGTGCCAGCAGGCGACTAGCAGGCACCGGGGAGCTGTTTTTT. Protein: CASRRLAGTGELFF. The variable domain in full, completed from reference TRBV2 and TRBJ2-2, reads EPEVTQTPSHQVTQMGQEVILRCVPISNHLYFYWYRQILGQKVEFLVSFYNNEISEKSEIFDDQFSVERPDGSNFTLKIRSTKLEDSAMYFCASRRLAGTGELFFGEGSRLTVL.

This chain links TRBV6-5 with TRBJ2-7, with D perhaps TRBD1 (5 bases). Trimming removed 5 bases at V and 3 bases at J, with 14 bases between. Germline V CDR1 and CDR2: MNHEY, SVGAGI. CDR3 length: 14 residues. CDR3 nucleotides: TGTGCCAGCAGTCCCCGAGCAGGGATCTACGAGCAGTACTTC. Translation gives CASSPRAGIYEQYF.

This chain connects TRBV4-2 to TRBJ2-5; 8 bases line up with TRBD2. The CDR3 spans 17 residues. The J segment lost 3 bases and the V segment lost 1 base, leaving 10 bases of the junction unmatched. Germline V lookup: CDR1 LGHNA, CDR2 YNFKEQ. The CDR3 is CASSQGSGLAGKETQYF. The CDR3 nucleotides are TGTGCCAGCAGCCAAGGTTCTGGGCTAGCGGGCAAAGAGACCCAGTACTTC.

The gene calls are TRBV2 and TRBJ2-1, with D perhaps TRBD2 (5 bases). The CDR3 has 14 residues. Germline V gene data show CDR1 as SNHLY and CDR2 as FYNNEI. V lost 5 bases to trimming and J lost 7 bases, with 15 bases between them. In nucleotides, the CDR3 is TGTGCCAGCAGTCAGGACTGGGTTCGGAATGAGCAGTTCTTC. Its protein product is CASSQDWVRNEQFF.

This clone came up once. V gene TRBV19 combines with J gene TRBJ2-1, with 13 bases identical to TRBD2. The J segment lost 8 bases and the V segment lost 1 base, leaving 8 bases of the junction unmatched. The CDR3 consists of 17 residues. The germline V gene encodes CDR1 LNHDA and CDR2 SQIVND (reference sequence). The CDR3 is CASSIGPGLAGFDEQFF. The CDR3 nucleotides are TGTGCCAGTAGTATAGGTCCGGGACTAGCGGGATTCGATGAGCAGTTCTTC.

The V gene is TRBV19, the J gene TRBJ2-1; possible D gene TRBD2, 5 bases. V was shortened by 7 bases and J by 3 bases, with 19 bases between the two germline ends. The CDR3 is made up of 16 amino acids. CDR1 is LNHDA, CDR2 SQIVND, per germline (reference sequence). DNA of the CDR3: TGTGCCAGTACCCCGAGGTCAAGCGGAAACTACAATGAGCAGTTCTTC. Amino acid sequence: CASTPRSSGNYNEQFF.

V gene TRBV6-4 combines with J gene TRBJ1-2; the match to TRBD1 covers 9 bases. With 5 bases clipped from V and 4 bases from J, the junction kept 11 bases outside the gene matches. Germline V CDR1 and CDR2: MRHNA, SNTAGT. The CDR3 is 16 amino acids. The chain's CDR3 is CASSQAWDRETYGYTF. For the CDR3, the DNA is TGTGCCAGCAGTCAAGCATGGGACAGGGAGACCTATGGCTACACCTTC.

The genes are TRBV2 and TRBJ1-3; D remains ambiguous. The germline CDR1 and CDR2 sequences are SNHLY and FYNNEI. V shed 6 bases and J shed 4 bases, with 16 bases lying between them. The CDR3 has 15 residues. This CDR3 reads CASRATTGRGNTIYF. The CDR3 DNA reads TGTGCCAGCAGGGCCACGACTGGGAGAGGAAACACCATATATTTT.

J is TRBJ2-2 and V is TRBV18, with TRBD2 matching over 7 bases. V was clipped by 3 bases and J by 4 bases; unmatched bases: 8. Per the germline V gene, CDR1 is KGHSH and CDR2 is LQKENI. This CDR3 is built from 16 residues. CDR3 DNA sequence: TGTGCCAGCTCACCGCCTCTAGCGGCTCTCACCGGGGAGCTGTTTTTT. Protein sequence: CASSPPLAALTGELFF.

This chain links TRBV10-2 with TRBJ2-5, with 7 bases aligning to TRBD2. CDR3 length: 14 residues. The ends lost 7 bases at V and 2 bases at J; junction bases unmatched: 7. Per the germline V gene, CDR1 is WSHSY and CDR2 is SAAADI. The CDR3 spells CASTSSGGQETQYF. In DNA form, the CDR3 reads TGCGCCAGCACCTCTAGCGGAGGGCAAGAGACCCAGTACTTC.